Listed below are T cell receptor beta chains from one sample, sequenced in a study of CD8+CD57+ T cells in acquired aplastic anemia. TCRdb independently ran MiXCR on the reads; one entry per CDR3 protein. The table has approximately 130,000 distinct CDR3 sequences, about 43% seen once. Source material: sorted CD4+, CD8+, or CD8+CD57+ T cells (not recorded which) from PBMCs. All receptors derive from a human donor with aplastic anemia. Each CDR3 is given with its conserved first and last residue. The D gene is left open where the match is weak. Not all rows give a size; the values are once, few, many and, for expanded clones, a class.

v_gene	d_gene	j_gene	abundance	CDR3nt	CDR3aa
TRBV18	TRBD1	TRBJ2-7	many	TGTGCCAGCTCACCACCCGGGACAGGGGTCCTATACGAGCAGTACTTC	CASSPPGTGVLYEQYF
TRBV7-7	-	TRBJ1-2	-	TGTGCCACCCCTGGACCGATCTATGGCTACACCTTC	CATPGPIYGYTF
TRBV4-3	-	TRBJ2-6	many	TGCGCCAGCAGCCTATCGTCGTCTGGGGCCAACGTCCTGACTTTC	CASSLSSSGANVLTF
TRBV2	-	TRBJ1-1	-	TGTGCCAGCCTCACGTTTGCTGAAGCTTTCTTT	CASLTFAEAFF
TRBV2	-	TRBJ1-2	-	TGTGCCAGCAGTGAATCGGGGGGAGTCTATGGCTACACCTTC	CASSESGGVYGYTF
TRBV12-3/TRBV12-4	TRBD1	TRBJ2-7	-	TGTGCCAGCAGTTCCTCTCAGGGGGCCAGGGAGCAGTACTTC	CASSSSQGAREQYF
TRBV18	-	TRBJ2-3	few	TGTGCCAGCTCACCACCCAGGGCGGGTACGCAGTATTTT	CASSPPRAGTQYF
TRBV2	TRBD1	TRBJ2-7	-	TGTGCCAGCACTTTCAGTGGGACAGGAGCCTACGAGCAGTACTTC	CASTFSGTGAYEQYF
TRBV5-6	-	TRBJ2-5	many	TGTGCCAGCAGCCGATGGTACAAACAAGAGACCCAGTACTTC	CASSRWYKQETQYF
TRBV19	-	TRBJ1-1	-	TGTGCCAGTAGGTCGAGGGGGAGTGAAGCTTTCTTT	CASRSRGSEAFF
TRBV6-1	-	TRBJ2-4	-	TGTGCCAGCAGCCCCGACAGCTCAACAGCCAAAAACATTCAGTACTTC	CASSPDSSTAKNIQYF
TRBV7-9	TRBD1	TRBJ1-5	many	TGTGCCAGCAGCTCAGGACAGGGGGTCGATCGACAGCATTTT	CASSSGQGVDRQHF
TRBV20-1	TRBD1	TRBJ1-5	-	TGCAGTGTCCTTACCCTCAAGCAGGGGGAGACCCAGCATTTT	CSVLTLKQGETQHF
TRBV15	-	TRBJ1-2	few	TGTGCCACCAGCAGAGATCTTCAAGGGCCTGGCTACACCTTC	CATSRDLQGPGYTF
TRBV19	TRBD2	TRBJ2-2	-	TGTGCCAGTAGTCGTGCGGGAGGGGGCGGGGAGCTGTTTTTT	CASSRAGGGGELFF
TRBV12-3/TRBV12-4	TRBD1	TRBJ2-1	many	TGTGCCAGCAGTTTAGGACAGGGGGTCTTCTTC	CASSLGQGVFF
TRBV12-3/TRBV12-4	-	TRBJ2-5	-	TGTGCCAGCAGTTTAGGGGTGGTCCAAGAGACCCAGTACTTC	CASSLGVVQETQYF
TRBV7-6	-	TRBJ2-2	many	TGTGCCAGCGGGGGGACTGGGGTCACCGGGGAGCTGTTTTTT	CASGGTGVTGELFF
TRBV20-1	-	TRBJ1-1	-	TGCAGTGCTAGATCTGACAGGCCGGAAGCTTTCTTT	CSARSDRPEAFF
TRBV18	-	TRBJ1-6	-	TGTGCCAGCTCGGACGGGGGGGGGCATTCACCCCTCCACTTT	CASSDGGGHSPLHF
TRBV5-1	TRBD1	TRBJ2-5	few	TGCACCAGCAGCTCAAACAGGGGGGCAGAGATCCAGTACTTC	CTSSSNRGAEIQYF
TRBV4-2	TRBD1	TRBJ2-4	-	TGTGCCAGCAGCCAACCGGGACAGGGAGAAAACATTCAGTACTTC	CASSQPGQGENIQYF
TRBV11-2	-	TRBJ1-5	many	TGTGCCAGCAGCCAAACTGGAGACAATCAGCCCCAGCATTTT	CASSQTGDNQPQHF
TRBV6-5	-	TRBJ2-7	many	TGTGCCAGCAGTTACCCCAGTTCTTACTACGAGCAGTACTTC	CASSYPSSYYEQYF